This passage covers 4 T cell receptor beta chains from one sample sequenced in a study of T cell responses to AZD1222 COVID-19 vaccine. Libraries were prepared by immunoSEQ multiplex PCR; TCRdb keeps only in-frame clonotypes and omits some of them. The table shows 150,000 or so clones, with 90% to 95% occurring only once. This sample comprised peripheral blood, obtained on day 0 of AZD1222 vaccination. These receptors originate from an adult in good health.

The chain joins TRBV7-3 to TRBJ1-1, with 7 bases lining up with TRBD1. CDR1 is SGHTA, CDR2 FQGTGA, per germline. The CDR3 spans 14 residues. V lost 4 bases, J lost 2 bases, and 4 bases stayed unmatched. CDR3 coding DNA: TGTGCCAGCAGCTCGACAGGGACCAACACTGAAGCTTTCTTT. It is translated as CASSSTGTNTEAFF. Looking up the rest from reference TRBV7-3 and TRBJ1-1 gives the full variable domain: GAGVSQTPSNKVTEKGKYVELRCDPISGHTALYWYRQSLGQGPEFLIYFQGTGAADDSGLPNDRFFAVRPEGSVSTLKIQRTERGDSAVYLCASSSTGTNTEAFFGQGTRLTVV.

This clone was counted a single time. This sequence joins TRBV19 and TRBJ1-3; D is undetermined. Deletions cut 5 bases from V and 3 bases from J, with 5 bases between. CDR1 and CDR2 (germline): LNHDA, SQIVND (reference sequence). The CDR3 length is 12 residues. The CDR3 sequence: CASSEYGNTIYF. The CDR3 nucleotides are TGTGCCAGTAGTGAATATGGAAACACCATATATTTT. The full variable domain, its missing parts supplied by reference TRBV19 and TRBJ1-3, is DGGITQSPKYLFRKEGQNVTLSCEQNLNHDAMYWYRQDPGQGLRLIYYSQIVNDFQKGDIAEGYSVSREKKESFPLTVTSAQKNPTAFYLCASSEYGNTIYFGEGSWLTVV.

This chain links TRBV5-6 with TRBJ2-5, with 9 positions matching TRBD2. This CDR3 region has 15 residues. CDR1 is SGHDT and CDR2 is YYEEEE in the germline V gene. The junction had 7 bases not matched to a gene; V was cut back by 3 bases and J by 4 bases. The CDR3 nucleotides read TGTGCCAGCAGCTCCGGGACTAGCATCCGAGAGACCCAGTACTTC. Its translation: CASSSGTSIRETQYF.

This sequence joins TRBV29-1 and TRBJ2-3, with D possibly matching TRBD2 (6 bases). CDR1 and CDR2 (germline): SQVTM, ANQGSEA. The length of the CDR3 is 14 residues. Trimming left V 2 bases short and J 1 base short, with 10 bases between. The CDR3 here is CSVELGGGTDTQYF. As DNA, the CDR3 is TGCAGCGTTGAACTGGGCGGGGGCACAGATACGCAGTATTTT.